This T cell receptor (beta chain) emerged from a study of cytomegalovirus exposure and HLA in healthy donors. The PCR contained 60 Vbeta and 13 Jbeta primers. The table came from immunoSEQ multiplex PCR; TCRdb's copy has only in-frame clones and leaves some out. The table shows over 95,000 clones, with 70% to 80% occurring only once. The junction had 8 bases not matched to a gene; V was cut back by 1 base and J by 3 bases. The CDR3 is made up of 16 amino acids. CDR1 and CDR2 (germline): LNHDA, SQIVND (reference sequence). This sequence originates from a man in his forties in good health and CMV-seronegative. V and J are TRBV19 and TRBJ2-7; 8 nucleotides align to TRBD1. Source material: PBMCs. In nucleotides, the CDR3 is TGTGCCAGTAGTATAGCCCAGGGGGCTAACGGCTACGAGCAGTACTTC. As protein: CASSIAQGANGYEQYF.